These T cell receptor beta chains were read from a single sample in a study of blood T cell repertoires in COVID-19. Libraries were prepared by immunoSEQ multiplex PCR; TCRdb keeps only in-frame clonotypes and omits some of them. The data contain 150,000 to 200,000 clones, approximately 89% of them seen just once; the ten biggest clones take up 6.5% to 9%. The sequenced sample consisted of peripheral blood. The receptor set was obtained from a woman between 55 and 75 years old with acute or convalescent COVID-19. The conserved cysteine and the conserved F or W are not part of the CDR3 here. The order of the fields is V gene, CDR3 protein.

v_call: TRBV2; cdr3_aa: ASSTGTGNTEAF
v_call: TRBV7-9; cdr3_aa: ASSWIWGDEKLF
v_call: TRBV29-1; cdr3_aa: SARNTEAF
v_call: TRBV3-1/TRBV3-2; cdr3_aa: ASSIHMGGTEAF
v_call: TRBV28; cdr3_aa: ASRGRGYEQY
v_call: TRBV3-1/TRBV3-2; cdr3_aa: ASSQGRGVTNEKLF
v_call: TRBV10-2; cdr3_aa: ASSITGEGTPLH
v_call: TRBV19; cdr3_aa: ASSPRLASSYNEQF
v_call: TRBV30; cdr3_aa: AWSGSGGDYSPLH
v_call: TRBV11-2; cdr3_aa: ASSLVGLEGVNTEAF
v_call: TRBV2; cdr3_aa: ASSVSNTEAF
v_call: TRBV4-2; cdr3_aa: ASSQEGTGTGNTIY
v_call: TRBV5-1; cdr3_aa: ASSLAEQGASREKLF
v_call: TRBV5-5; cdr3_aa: ASIGTGNGYT
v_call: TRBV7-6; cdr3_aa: ASSAQGGATRLSGYT
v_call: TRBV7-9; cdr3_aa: ASSLGTNYNEQF
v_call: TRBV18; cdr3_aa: ASSPPGQMAGELF
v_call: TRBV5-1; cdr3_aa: ASSLPRAGDPEQF
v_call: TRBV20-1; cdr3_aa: SASNRAGLF
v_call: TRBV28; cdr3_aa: ASSRTALSNQPQH
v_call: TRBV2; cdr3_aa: ASRQENNQPQH
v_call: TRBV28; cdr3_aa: ASRNNYSNQPQH
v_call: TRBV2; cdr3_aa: ASGGLAGVTGELF
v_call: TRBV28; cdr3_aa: ASRQASYEQY
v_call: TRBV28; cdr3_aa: ASSLSRRTEAF
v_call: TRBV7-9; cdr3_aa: ASSWGQKETQY
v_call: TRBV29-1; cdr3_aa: SVESGTSGVETQY
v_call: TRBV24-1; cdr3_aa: ATSDSGTGGIYEQF
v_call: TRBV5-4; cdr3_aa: ASSFRAEGEKLF
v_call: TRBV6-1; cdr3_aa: ASSEEGRLAGFYDEQF
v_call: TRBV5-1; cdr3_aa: ASSNRDRVSNQPQH
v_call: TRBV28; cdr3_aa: ASSLQQGGVSPLH
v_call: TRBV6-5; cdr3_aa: ASSFDRVRTEAF
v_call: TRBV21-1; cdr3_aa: ASSKGTGKNIQY
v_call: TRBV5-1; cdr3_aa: ASSFSGSHEQF
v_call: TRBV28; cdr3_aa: ASSFGQVRRELF
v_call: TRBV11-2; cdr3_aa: ASSKLRSSYNEQF
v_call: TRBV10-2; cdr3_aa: ASRGLAGDNEQF
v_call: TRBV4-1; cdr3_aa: ASSQEATLKNIQY
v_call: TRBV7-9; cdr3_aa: ASSPSTSTDTQY
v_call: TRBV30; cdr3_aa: AWSSLAGGADTQY
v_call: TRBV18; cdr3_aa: ASSPLSTGPSGNTIY
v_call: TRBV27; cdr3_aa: ASRSGKFTSTDTQY
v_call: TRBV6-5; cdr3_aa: AGEGQGSAEAF
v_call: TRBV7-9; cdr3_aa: ASSLRGGGTSSYEQY
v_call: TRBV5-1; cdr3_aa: ASSVGQLGNTIY
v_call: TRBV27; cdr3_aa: ASSFRGPGNTIY